This TCR beta chain was retrieved from a study of blood T cell repertoires in COVID-19. Study summary: There were acute and convalescent COVID-19 samples, and they came from the United States, Italy and Spain.

The method was immunoSEQ multiplex PCR; TCRdb's version includes in-frame clones alone and lacks a portion of them. The table shows around 220,000 clones, with 80% to 85% occurring only once. V dropped 3 bases and J dropped 6 bases, with 13 bases sitting between them. The germline CDR1 and CDR2 sequences are LGHNA and YSLEER. This CDR3 is 14 amino acids long. Sequencing was carried out using peripheral blood. V gene TRBV4-3 combines with J gene TRBJ2-3; D is possibly TRBD2 (6 bases). This receptor was taken from a young man with active or convalescent COVID-19. Here the CDR3 DNA reads TGCGCCAGCAGCCACTATACTAGCATGGATACGCAGTATTTT. Residues: CASSHYTSMDTQYF.